These 25 T cell receptor beta chains were sequenced from one sample in a study of cytotoxic CD8 clonotypes in ibrutinib-treated CLL. The repertoire was sequenced with immunoSEQ multiplex PCR; TCRdb's copy has only in-frame clones and lacks some. The sample comprises about 16,000 clones, 65% to 70% of which are singletons, and about a sixth rests with the top ten. Sequences were derived from PBMCs, sampled before ibrutinib treatment. Source of these receptors: a human donor with chronic lymphocytic leukemia.

V is TRBV29-1 and J is TRBJ2-3; D is ambiguous. Germline V gene data show CDR1 as SQVTM and CDR2 as ANQGSEA. V was clipped by 7 bases and J by 2 bases, with 13 bases between them. The CDR3 has 13 residues. CDR3 sequence reads: CSASPALTDTQYF. In DNA form, the CDR3 reads TGCAGCGCCTCGCCGGCGCTCACAGATACGCAGTATTTT.

CDR3 protein: CASTGQLNTEAFF. DNA for the CDR3: TGTGCCAGTACCGGACAGTTAAACACTGAAGCTTTCTTT. V is TRBV7-9 and J is TRBJ1-1; possible D gene TRBD1, 6 bases. There are 13 residues in the CDR3. CDR1 is SEHNR and CDR2 is FQNEAQ in the germline V gene (reference sequence). V lost 9 bases, J lost 2 bases, and 13 bases lay in between.

The chain uses TRBV7-3 and TRBJ2-1; D gene unclear. Germline CDR1 and CDR2: SGHTA and FQGTGA. This CDR3 region has 14 residues. V was trimmed by 0 bases and J by 6 bases, leaving 9 bases between them. Here the CDR3 reads CASSLTGWINEQFF. The CDR3 bases are TGTGCCAGCAGCTTAACAGGGTGGATCAATGAGCAGTTCTTC.

The gene calls are TRBV7-7 and TRBJ2-5; D remains ambiguous. The CDR3 length is 13 residues. Germline assignment: CDR1 SSHAT and CDR2 FNYEAQ (reference sequence). V was pared by 1 base and J by 4 bases, with 7 bases between. The CDR3 loop reads CASSLGSGETQYF. The CDR3 DNA follows: TGTGCCAGCAGCTTAGGCTCCGGAGAGACCCAGTACTTC.

The genes are TRBV30 and TRBJ1-2; D not resolved. The germline V gene has CDR1 GTSNPN and CDR2 SVGIG (reference sequence). CDR3 length: 11 residues. V lost 1 base and J 0 bases, leaving 0 bases between the germline ends. CDR3: CAWSANYGYTF. The DNA of the CDR3 is TGTGCCTGGAGTGCTAACTATGGCTACACCTTC.

V usage is TRBV7-2 and J usage is TRBJ2-1; D gene unclear. The V gene's germline CDR1 is SGHTA and CDR2 FQGNSA. The CDR3 sequence is 14 residues long. Trimming took 1 base from V and 7 from J, leaving 11 bases between them. CDR3 bases: TGTGCCAGCAGCTTAGGAGGTGGGAAGAATGAGCAGTTCTTC. Translated, it gives CASSLGGGKNEQFF.

V and J are TRBV6-5 and TRBJ1-1; 7 bases are shared with TRBD1. Germline V gives CDR1 MNHEY, CDR2 SVGAGI. The J segment lost 4 bases and the V segment lost 4 bases, leaving 6 bases of the junction unmatched. The CDR3 spans 14 residues. The CDR3 bases are TGTGCCAGCAGTTCTACGCCAGGGGGCACTGAAGCTTTCTTT. This sequence encodes CASSSTPGGTEAFF.

V and J are TRBV7-2 and TRBJ1-3, with a possible D match to TRBD1 (5 bases). Germline CDR1 is SGHTA and CDR2 is FQGNSA. Trimming cost V 0 bases and J 0 bases, with 15 bases left between them. CDR3 length: 18 amino acids. CDR3 residues: CASSLAGGGDLSGNTIYF. The CDR3 region has the DNA TGTGCCAGCAGCTTAGCTGGGGGTGGCGACCTCTCTGGAAACACCATATATTTT. The variable domain in full, completed from reference TRBV7-2 and TRBJ1-3, reads GAGVSQSPSNKVTEKGKDVELRCDPISGHTALYWYRQSLGQGLEFLIYFQGNSAPDKSGLPSDRFSAERTGGSVSTLTIQRTQQEDSAVYLCASSLAGGGDLSGNTIYFGEGSWLTVV.

As regards this clone: One end of the junction is discordant with germline, which a read error may explain. The V and J genes are TRBV5-1 and TRBJ1-1, with D possibly matching TRBD1 (6 bases). Germline-derived CDR1 and CDR2 are SGHRS and YFSETQ. The length of the CDR3 is 12 residues. The CDR3 here is CASSLGGVEAFF. The CDR3 bases are TGTGCCAGCAGCTTGGGGGGCGTAGAAGCTTTCTTT. Full variable domain (outside the CDR3, taken from reference TRBV5-1 and TRBJ1-1): KAGVTQTPRYLIKTRGQQVTLSCSPISGHRSVSWYQQTPGQGLQFLFEYFSETQRNKGNFPGRFSGRQFSNSRSEMNVSTLELGDSALYLCASSLGGVEAFFGQGTRLTVV.

Of note for this clone: One end of the junction varies from germline; a read error may be responsible. This chain uses TRBV6-5 with TRBJ1-2; D unresolved. Germline V gives CDR1 MNHEY, CDR2 SVGAGI. The CDR3 spans 13 residues. This CDR3 reads CASSDSVRYGYTF. CDR3 DNA sequence: TGTGCCAGCAGTGACTCTGTACGCTATGGCTACACCTTC.

This clone was seen only a few times. The chain joins TRBV5-1 to TRBJ2-3; TRBD2 aligns across 8 bases. Germline values: CDR1 SGHRS, CDR2 YFSETQ. J was trimmed by 5 bases and V by 7 bases; bases with no gene match: 9. This CDR3 is 14 amino acids long. The DNA for the CDR3 is TGCGCCAGCTTGAGGCGGGGGGCCGGAGATACGCAGTATTTT. Amino acids: CASLRRGAGDTQYF.

The chain uses TRBV6-5 and TRBJ2-1; D is possibly TRBD2 (7 bases). The germline gives CDR1 MNHEY, CDR2 SVGAGI. V lost 2 bases to trimming and J lost 7 bases, with 18 bases between them. The CDR3 loop spans 16 amino acids. DNA of the CDR3: TGTGCCAGCAGTTACCCCTATGGGGGGGGCATGAATGAGCAGTTCTTC. This codes for CASSYPYGGGMNEQFF.

The chain combines TRBV29-1 with TRBJ2-3; D may be TRBD1 (6 bases). The germline V gene has CDR1 SQVTM and CDR2 ANQGSEA. The CDR3 runs 16 residues. V was pared by 6 bases and J by 0 bases, with 19 bases between. CDR3 residues: CSVRGSGASSTDTQYF. CDR3 nucleotide sequence: TGCAGCGTGAGGGGCTCAGGGGCCTCTAGCACAGATACGCAGTATTTT.

The chain recombines TRBV10-3 with TRBJ1-2; D is possibly TRBD1 (5 bases). This CDR3 has 14 amino acids. CDR1 ENHRY and CDR2 SYGVKD come from the germline V gene. The germline V and J ends were trimmed by 1 base and 1 base, with 7 bases remaining between them. DNA for the CDR3: TGTGCCATCAGTGAGTGGGGCCGTAACTATGGCTACACCTTC. Protein product: CAISEWGRNYGYTF.

V gene TRBV7-8 combines with J gene TRBJ1-2; 9 bases are a match to TRBD1. V lost 6 bases to trimming and J lost 6 bases; unmatched junction nucleotides: 8. The CDR3 runs 14 residues. Germline V lookup: CDR1 SGHVS, CDR2 FQNEAQ. The CDR3 region is CASSKQGAQDGYTF. The CDR3 DNA reads as TGTGCCAGCAGTAAACAGGGGGCGCAGGATGGCTACACCTTC.

This sequence joins TRBV2 and TRBJ2-4; D is possibly TRBD1 (5 bases). From germline, CDR1 is SNHLY and CDR2 FYNNEI. V lost 6 bases, J lost 1 base, and 7 bases lay in between. This CDR3 has 13 residues. The CDR3 DNA reads TGTGCCAGCAGGGGGCGGGCCAAAAACATTCAGTACTTC. Encoded protein: CASRGRAKNIQYF.

The gene calls are TRBV19 and TRBJ2-2; 7 nucleotides align to TRBD2. This CDR3 spans 17 amino acids. Germline V CDR1 and CDR2: LNHDA, SQIVND (reference sequence). Trimming at V came to 7 bases and at J to 2 bases, leaving 13 bases not matched to a gene. CDR3 region: CASTPGRGTFNTGELFF. The CDR3 DNA sequence: TGTGCCAGTACCCCGGGGCGGGGGACCTTTAACACCGGGGAGCTGTTTTTT.

Concerning this clone itself: A far bigger clonotype differs at one base, so this is likely a read error. The sample holds other DNA sequences that translate to the same CDR3. The V gene is TRBV4-2, the J gene TRBJ1-2, with a weak D call TRBD1 (6 bases). The germline CDR1 and CDR2 sequences are LGHNA and YNFKEQ. Trimming shortened V by 6 bases and J by 1 base, and 15 bases separated the two germline ends. The CDR3 is 15 residues long. CDR3 nucleotide sequence: TGTGCCAGCAGTCAGTGGACAGAGGATAACTATGGCTACACCTTC. The encoded protein is CASSQWTEDNYGYTF.

This clone has more than one count but fewer than ten. The V call is TRBV6-1, the J call TRBJ1-2; 8 bases line up with TRBD1. The CDR3 loop spans 14 amino acids. The germline CDR1 and CDR2 sequences are MNHNS and SASEGT. The V gene end was trimmed by 6 bases and the J gene end by 3 bases; junction bases not matched to a gene: 6. In DNA form, the CDR3 reads TGTGCCAGCAGCGACAGGGGATCGGACTATGGCTACACCTTC. It translates to CASSDRGSDYGYTF.

The chain joins TRBV5-6 to TRBJ1-6, with TRBD1 identical over 9 bases. Germline assignment: CDR1 SGHDT and CDR2 YYEEEE. Losses at the gene ends were 4 bases for V and 10 bases for J; bases not matched to a gene: 6. This CDR3 spans 14 amino acids. The CDR3 DNA follows: TGTGCCAGCAGCCCACAGGGGGCAGCGTCACCCCTCCACTTT. This translates into CASSPQGAASPLHF. The whole variable domain, remainder taken from reference TRBV5-6 and TRBJ1-6, is DAGVTQSPTHLIKTRGQQVTLRCSPKSGHDTVSWYQQALGQGPQFIFQYYEEEERQRGNFPDRFSGHQFPNYSSELNVNALLLGDSALYLCASSPQGAASPLHFGNGTRLTVT.

This clone showed up just a few times. The CDR3 DNA reads TGTGCCAGCAGCTTAGGCCTCCAATACGAGCAGTACTTC. Translating gives CASSLGLQYEQYF. The chain carries TRBV7-3 and TRBJ2-7; D ambiguous. Germline V gene lookup returns CDR1 SGHTA and CDR2 FQGTGA. This CDR3 region has 13 residues. Trimming removed 2 bases at V and 4 bases at J, with 9 bases between.

This clone was detected only once. This sequence joins TRBV9 and TRBJ2-3; 9 bases are a match to TRBD2. The germline CDR1 and CDR2 sequences are SGDLS and YYNGEE. The V gene end was trimmed by 3 bases and the J gene end by 5 bases; junction bases not matched to a gene: 13. The CDR3 loop spans 17 amino acids. CDR3 coding DNA: TGTGCCAGCAGCGCCGCCGCGGGGGGGCCGATTTTAGATACGCAGTATTTT. This sequence encodes CASSAAAGGPILDTQYF.

The J gene is TRBJ1-6, the V gene TRBV13; D is perhaps TRBD1 (5 bases). The CDR3 totals 14 residues. V was trimmed by 6 bases and J by 7 bases, leaving 13 bases between them. Germline V gives CDR1 PRHDT, CDR2 FYEKMQ (reference sequence). The CDR3 bases are TGTGCCAGCAGGTTGGGCAGGGCCAATTCACCCCTCCACTTT. This codes for CASRLGRANSPLHF.

This clone has more than one count but fewer than ten. The chain employs TRBV30 and TRBJ1-1; 9 nucleotides align to TRBD1. Per the germline V gene, CDR1 is GTSNPN and CDR2 is SVGIG (reference sequence). V gave up 4 bases and J gave up 1 base; unmatched junction bases: 10. This CDR3 is built from 16 residues. CDR3: CAWKKSQGAGNTEAFF. The CDR3 region has the DNA TGTGCCTGGAAAAAATCACAGGGGGCAGGGAACACTGAAGCTTTCTTT.

The V and J genes are TRBV6-6 and TRBJ1-3; D remains unclear. The germline V gene has CDR1 MNHNY and CDR2 SVGAGI (reference sequence). CDR3 length: 14 residues. Trimming took 6 bases from V and 0 from J, leaving 9 bases between them. The CDR3 loop reads CASRGSHSGNTIYF. CDR3 DNA sequence: TGTGCCAGCAGGGGCAGCCACTCTGGAAACACCATATATTTT.